This T cell receptor beta chain emerged from a study of Tregs in tolerant kidney transplant recipients. This clone was counted a single time. The table came from immunoSEQ multiplex PCR; TCRdb's copy has only in-frame clones and leaves some out. The sample shows over 60,000 clones, 98% of them seen only once. The TCR was taken from a human donor who received a combined kidney and bone marrow transplant. The sequencing used CD4+ T cells from blood, collected before the transplant.

CDR3 sequence reads: CASSLLGPTGDEQFF. The CDR3 DNA is TGTGCCAGCAGCCTCCTAGGTCCTACAGGGGATGAGCAGTTCTTC. The chain carries TRBV7-2 and TRBJ2-1, with 7 positions matching TRBD1. The CDR3 has 15 residues. Germline CDR1 reads SGHTA; CDR2 reads FQGNSA. Losses at the gene ends were 5 bases for V and 8 bases for J; bases not matched to a gene: 12.